Each of the 5 T cell receptor beta chains below was sequenced from the same sample in a study of human CD8 memory T cell subsets. Production of TCR beta libraries used UMI-labeled 5' RACE as the method. No DNA is given; TCRdb re-called the 5' RACE reads and lists each CDR3 protein once. Recorded for this sample: about 7,400 distinct CDR3 sequences. Sequencing used CD8+ T cells from PBMCs. The receptors here all came from a human donor in good health.

V is TRBV4-1 and J is TRBJ2-7; the TCRdb D gene call, TRBD1, has no DNA to confirm it. From germline, CDR1 is MGHRA and CDR2 YSYEKL. The CDR3 runs to 15 residues. CDR3 protein: CASSQGGGLSYEQYF.

The chain combines TRBV29-1 with TRBJ2-7; the D call of TRBD2 rests on TCRdb alone, since no DNA is present to check it. Germline CDR1 SQVTM, CDR2 ANQGSEA. The CDR3 runs 16 residues. This CDR3 reads CSVEADSGRAGYEQYF.

This clonotype is called medium-sized based on its frequency. The chain's CDR3 is CASFDRSNEKLFF. The chain couples TRBV5-6 to TRBJ1-4; TCRdb gives TRBD1 as the D gene, but with no DNA this cannot be confirmed. Germline V gene sequence: CDR1 SGHDT, CDR2 YYEEEE. The CDR3 runs to 13 residues.

The chain links TRBV5-4 to TRBJ2-3. CDR3 length: 14 amino acids. Germline loops: CDR1 SGHNT, CDR2 YYREEE (reference sequence). CDR3 region: CASSFAGNTDTQYF.

The V and J genes are TRBV10-3 and TRBJ2-1; TCRdb picks TRBD1, but there is no DNA to check that call. CDR1 is ENHRY and CDR2 is SYGVKD in the germline V gene. This CDR3 contains 12 residues. The CDR3 spells CAISGIRDEQFF.